This passage covers 9 T cell receptor beta chains from one sample sequenced in a study of T-cell reconstitution after alpha-beta-depleted transplantation in children. Unique molecular identifiers were built into the TCRbeta library. TCRdb used MiXCR to reprocess the PCR reads, holding one entry per CDR3 protein. The table lists 700,000 to 850,000 distinct CDR3 sequences, 15% to 20% of them singletons. The sequencing here drew on PBMCs, mostly from graft donor cells, taken 360 days after TCRalphabeta/CD19-depleted stem cell transplant. The receptors originated from a male patient younger than 18 who had a stem cell transplant for acute lymphoblastic leukemia, so the T cells may come from the graft donor.

This clonotype appeared many times. V is TRBV15 and J is TRBJ2-3, with 7 positions matching TRBD1. CDR1 is LNHNV and CDR2 is YYDKDF in the germline V gene (reference sequence). This CDR3 has 13 residues. With V trimmed by 5 bases and J by 4 bases, 3 bases remained unmatched. The CDR3 spells CATSPQGPDTQYF. CDR3 DNA: TGTGCCACCAGCCCACAGGGGCCAGATACGCAGTATTTT.

Many counts were recorded for this clonotype. V gene TRBV2 combines with J gene TRBJ2-3; TRBD2 aligns across 7 bases. The CDR3 contains 13 residues. The germline gives CDR1 SNHLY, CDR2 FYNNEI. Germline trimming cut 11 bases from V and 3 bases from J; bases unmatched to any gene: 8. CDR3 nucleotides: TGTGCCGTAAGGGGACTACCTACAGATACGCAGTATTTT. Amino acid sequence: CAVRGLPTDTQYF.

This clonotype was found a few times. V usage is TRBV20-1 and J usage is TRBJ1-6; D might be TRBD1 (5 bases). From germline, CDR1 is DFQATT and CDR2 SNEGSKA (reference sequence). V lost 6 bases, J lost 4 bases, and 13 bases lay in between. The CDR3 runs to 14 residues. The CDR3 is CSANRRGYNSPLHF. CDR3 coding DNA: TGCAGTGCAAACCGACGGGGGTATAATTCACCCCTCCACTTT.

V is TRBV5-1 and J is TRBJ1-3; D may be TRBD1 (6 bases). V gave up 4 bases and J gave up 3 bases, with 14 bases separating them. Germline V lookup: CDR1 SGHRS, CDR2 YFSETQ. The CDR3 is made up of 15 amino acids. The CDR3 spells CASSNLTGFGNTIYF. In nucleotides, the CDR3 is TGCGCCAGCAGCAACCTGACAGGCTTTGGAAACACCATATATTTT.

This clonotype was found a few times. This chain connects TRBV5-1 to TRBJ1-1, with a possible D match to TRBD1 (5 bases). The germline CDR1 and CDR2 sequences are SGHRS and YFSETQ. V shed 1 base and J shed 0 bases, with 19 bases lying between them. This CDR3 spans 18 amino acids. The CDR3 DNA follows: TGCGCCAGCAGCTTGTTGACAGATTCGATCCTAATGAACACTGAAGCTTTCTTT. It specifies CASSLLTDSILMNTEAFF. Looking up the rest from reference TRBV5-1 and TRBJ1-1 gives the full variable domain: KAGVTQTPRYLIKTRGQQVTLSCSPISGHRSVSWYQQTPGQGLQFLFEYFSETQRNKGNFPGRFSGRQFSNSRSEMNVSTLELGDSALYLCASSLLTDSILMNTEAFFGQGTRLTVV.

This clonotype was detected many times. The rearrangement joins TRBV20-1 to TRBJ2-7, with TRBD2 matching 10 bases. CDR1 is DFQATT, CDR2 SNEGSKA, per germline (reference sequence). This CDR3 contains 14 residues. The V gene end was trimmed by 1 base and the J gene end by 7 bases; junction bases not matched to a gene: 7. CDR3 nucleotides: TGCAGTGCTAGAGCTCTAGCGGGAGTGGGGGAGCAGTACTTC. The encoded protein is CSARALAGVGEQYF.

This clonotype was detected a few times. As DNA, the CDR3 is TGTGCCATCAGGGCCGGTCTCGTTCAGTTTAGCACAGATACGCAGTATTTT. Its protein product is CAIRAGLVQFSTDTQYF. V is TRBV10-3 and J is TRBJ2-3; D gene uncertain. V lost 6 bases and J 0 bases, leaving 19 bases between the germline ends. The germline V gene encodes CDR1 ENHRY and CDR2 SYGVKD. The CDR3 is made up of 17 amino acids.

The table lists this clonotype with a few counts. The chain combines TRBV7-6 with TRBJ2-7; D might be TRBD1 (6 bases). Germline values: CDR1 SGHVS, CDR2 FNYEAQ. The CDR3 covers 17 residues. The V end lost 5 bases, the J end lost 4 bases, and 24 bases lay between the germline ends. CDR3 sequence: CASSPRWRGGRRYEQYF. The CDR3 region has the DNA TGTGCCAGCAGCCCGCGCTGGAGAGGGGGTCGGCGTTACGAGCAGTACTTC. Full variable domain (missing parts from reference TRBV7-6 and TRBJ2-7): GAGVSQSPRYKVTKRGQDVALRCDPISGHVSLYWYRQALGQGPEFLTYFNYEAQQDKSGLPNDRFSAERPEGSISTLTIQRTEQRDSAMYRCASSPRWRGGRRYEQYFGPGTRLTVT.

This clonotype occurred a few times. The chain recombines TRBV20-1 with TRBJ2-1; D is perhaps TRBD1 (5 bases). Between the trimmed V and J ends, which lost 0 bases and 0 bases, there was a span of 9 bases. The CDR3 spans 15 residues. CDR1 and CDR2 (germline): DFQATT, SNEGSKA (reference sequence). CDR3 sequence (DNA): TGCAGTGCTAGAGAACGACAGAGCTCCTACAATGAGCAGTTCTTC. Its translation is CSARERQSSYNEQFF.